Following are 30 T cell receptor beta chains from one sample sequenced in a study of T cells in Graves' hyperthyroidism and ophthalmopathy. Amplified TCR beta CDR3 regions came from RNA transcripts. The HTBI primer set was used in a first-round RT-PCR of the TCR CDR3. MiXCR, applied by TCRdb to the multiplex PCR reads, yields one record per CDR3 protein. This table has approximately 430,000 distinct CDR3 sequences, about 15% appearing once. The sequenced sample consisted of blood. These receptors came from a woman aged 18-29 years with Graves' hyperthyroidism.

This clonotype has at least ten counts. This chain uses TRBV11-2 with TRBJ2-7; D ambiguous. Trimming stripped 1 base from V and 2 bases from J, with 9 bases between. The CDR3 totals 14 residues. Germline CDR1 SGHAT, CDR2 FQNNGV. Written as DNA, the CDR3 is TGTGCCAGCAGCTTAGTCACGGCTCCCTACGAGCAGTACTTC. This codes for CASSLVTAPYEQYF.

The table lists this clonotype with many counts. The gene calls are TRBV12-5 and TRBJ2-7; D unresolved. The germline CDR1 and CDR2 sequences are LGHNT and FRNRAP. The germline V and J ends were trimmed by 1 base and 3 bases, with 4 bases remaining between them. The CDR3 contains 12 residues. The CDR3 protein is CASGLGNYEQYF. DNA of the CDR3: TGTGCTAGTGGTTTGGGTAACTACGAGCAGTACTTC. Full variable domain (outside the CDR3, taken from reference TRBV12-5 and TRBJ2-7): DARVTQTPRHKVTEMGQEVTMRCQPILGHNTVFWYRQTMMQGLELLAYFRNRAPLDDSGMPKDRFSAEMPDATLATLKIQPSEPRDSAVYFCASGLGNYEQYFGPGTRLTVT.

V gene TRBV12-5 combines with J gene TRBJ2-7, with TRBD2 matching over 8 bases. This CDR3 spans 15 amino acids. Unmatched junction bases numbered 9, after V lost 4 bases and J lost 4 bases. Per the germline V gene, CDR1 is LGHNT and CDR2 is FRNRAP. CDR3 in amino acids: CASGSPLAGKYEQYF. CDR3 coding DNA: TGTGCTAGTGGTTCGCCGTTAGCGGGGAAATACGAGCAGTACTTC.

There are many counts of this clonotype. The CDR3 spells CASSPRVEGLYGYTF. The CDR3 nucleotides read TGTGCCAGCAGCCCCAGAGTTGAGGGACTCTATGGCTACACCTTC. This chain links TRBV3-1 with TRBJ1-2; perhaps TRBD1 as D (5 bases). Germline CDR1 and CDR2: LGHDT and YNNKEL (reference sequence). Trimming removed 4 bases from V and 4 bases from J, with 16 bases in between. The CDR3 has 15 residues.

This clonotype was seen many times. This CDR3 is CASSSPGDGSPLHF. The DNA for the CDR3 is TGTGCCAGCAGTAGCCCAGGGGACGGATCACCCCTCCACTTT. The chain joins TRBV6-1 to TRBJ1-6; possible D gene TRBD1, 6 bases. The CDR3 runs 14 residues. V was shortened by 5 bases and J by 10 bases, with 15 bases between the two germline ends. Germline lookup yields CDR1 MNHNS and CDR2 SASEGT.

This clonotype was detected ten times or more. V and J are TRBV6-1 and TRBJ2-7; TRBD1 matches 7 bases. The trim removed 5 bases at V and 1 base at J, leaving 8 bases unmatched. The V gene's germline CDR1 is MNHNS and CDR2 SASEGT. The CDR3 runs 15 residues. The CDR3 region is CASSYAQGVSYEQYF. The CDR3 bases are TGTGCCAGCAGTTACGCGCAGGGGGTATCCTACGAGCAGTACTTC.

This clonotype occurred many times. The chain employs TRBV12-3 or TRBV12-4 and TRBJ1-2, with D unclear. Deletions cut 3 bases from V and 2 bases from J, with 4 bases between. The length of the CDR3 is 12 residues. The CDR3 nucleotides read TGTGCCAGCAGTTTCTGGAACTATGGCTACACCTTC. Translated: CASSFWNYGYTF.

This clonotype was observed a few times. The rearrangement links TRBV24-1 to TRBJ2-1; D tentatively reads TRBD1 or TRBD2 (5 bases each). The CDR3 is made up of 16 amino acids. Looked up from germline, CDR1 is KGHDR and CDR2 is SFDVKD. V was trimmed by 4 bases and J by 3 bases, leaving 15 bases between them. CDR3 in DNA: TGTGCCACCAGTGAACCCTCACGGGGCGGCTACAATGAGCAGTTCTTC. Translation gives CATSEPSRGGYNEQFF.

Many counts were recorded for this clonotype. The V call is TRBV2, the J call TRBJ2-1; 8 positions match TRBD2. Germline-derived CDR1 and CDR2 are SNHLY and FYNNEI. Germline trimming cut 6 bases from V and 7 bases from J; bases unmatched to any gene: 14. CDR3 length: 16 amino acids. This chain's CDR3 is CASSRVGGEGLNEQFF. In DNA, the CDR3 is TGTGCCAGCAGCCGAGTCGGGGGGGAGGGCCTGAATGAGCAGTTCTTC.

This clonotype has just one count. This chain joins TRBV5-1 and TRBJ1-2; D is uncertain. The germline CDR1 and CDR2 sequences are SGHRS and YFSETQ. There are 15 residues in the CDR3. Trimming took off 4 bases at V and 0 bases at J, with 13 bases between the two ends. The CDR3 DNA reads as TGCGCCAGCAGCCTGTCCGGCAGCTCTAACTATGGCTACACCTTC. Its protein is CASSLSGSSNYGYTF.

This clonotype was seen only once. V and J are TRBV29-1 and TRBJ1-5, with D possibly TRBD1 on 5 matching bases. V shed 3 bases and J shed 6 bases, with 12 bases lying between them. This CDR3 contains 13 residues. Germline CDR1 reads SQVTM; CDR2 reads ANQGSEA. This chain's CDR3 is CSVELGVGQPQHF. CDR3 nucleotides: TGCAGCGTTGAGTTAGGGGTGGGTCAGCCCCAGCATTTT.

This clonotype has a count of ten or more. The chain carries TRBV3-1 and TRBJ1-3; D uncertain. Germline CDR1 reads LGHDT; CDR2 reads YNNKEL (reference sequence). Between the trimmed V and J ends, which lost 1 base and 3 bases, there was a span of 10 bases. The CDR3 runs to 15 residues. CDR3 sequence: CASSQASWLGNTIYF. The CDR3 nucleotides are TGTGCCAGCAGCCAAGCCTCTTGGCTTGGAAACACCATATATTTT. Full variable domain (missing parts from reference TRBV3-1 and TRBJ1-3): DTAVSQTPKYLVTQMGNDKSIKCEQNLGHDTMYWYKQDSKKFLKIMFSYNNKELIINETVPNRFSPKSPDKAHLNLHINSLELGDSAVYFCASSQASWLGNTIYFGEGSWLTVV.

There are a few counts of this clonotype. This clone may be a read error of a much larger clone one base away. This chain uses TRBV29-1 with TRBJ2-1; the match to TRBD2 covers 10 bases. V shed 6 bases and J 10 bases; nucleotides not matched to a gene: 9. The CDR3 has 13 amino acids. Looked up from germline, CDR1 is SQVTM and CDR2 is ANQGSEA. CDR3 sequence reads: CSVVTSGRNEQFF. The DNA of the CDR3 is TGCAGCGTCGTGACTAGCGGGCGGAACGAGCAGTTCTTC.

The chain carries TRBV19 and TRBJ2-1; weak D call: TRBD2 (5 bases). The V and J ends lost 7 bases and 2 bases respectively, with 9 bases between them. The CDR3 has 13 amino acids. Germline V CDR1 and CDR2: LNHDA, SQIVND (reference sequence). The CDR3 DNA sequence: TGTGCCAGTATTCTAGCCACCTACAATGAGCAGTTCTTC. It is translated as CASILATYNEQFF.

V is TRBV7-9 and J is TRBJ2-1; TRBD2 aligns across 14 bases. The CDR3 is 18 residues long. The junction had 9 bases not matched to a gene; V was cut back by 4 bases and J by 4 bases. Germline CDR1 is SEHNR and CDR2 is FQNEAQ (reference sequence). For the CDR3, the DNA is TGTGCCAGCAGCTCCACCGGGACTAGCGGGAGCCCGTACAATGAGCAGTTCTTC. This translates into CASSSTGTSGSPYNEQFF.

The chain uses TRBV6-1 and TRBJ2-7, with 9 bases that match TRBD2. The CDR3 runs 14 residues. V gave up 8 bases and J gave up 6 bases; unmatched junction bases: 11. CDR1 is MNHNS and CDR2 is SASEGT in the germline V gene. CDR3 DNA sequence: TGTGCCAGCCTCAGGCGGGAGGGCCAAACCGAGCAGTACTTC. Residues: CASLRREGQTEQYF.

This clonotype was counted many times. The rearrangement links TRBV6-1 to TRBJ1-2; 10 nucleotides agree with TRBD1. From germline, CDR1 is MNHNS and CDR2 SASEGT. CDR3 length: 14 amino acids. V lost 5 bases to trimming and J lost 4 bases; unmatched junction nucleotides: 4. CDR3 amino acids: CASSPGQGRYGYTF. The CDR3, as DNA: TGTGCCAGCAGTCCGGGACAGGGGCGCTATGGCTACACCTTC.

This clonotype has ten or more counts. The chain uses TRBV18 and TRBJ2-1; the match to TRBD1 covers 11 bases. The ends lost 3 bases at V and 4 bases at J; junction bases unmatched: 5. CDR1 and CDR2 (germline): KGHSH, LQKENI. The CDR3 extends over 16 amino acids. The DNA for the CDR3 is TGTGCCAGCTCACCTCCCGGGACAGGGGGTTACAATGAGCAGTTCTTC. Its protein is CASSPPGTGGYNEQFF.

This clonotype was picked up many times. V and J are TRBV6-4 and TRBJ1-2; D unclear. This CDR3 region has 12 residues. Deletions cut 0 bases from V and 6 bases from J, with 5 bases between. The germline gives CDR1 MRHNA, CDR2 SNTAGT. CDR3 coding DNA: TGTGCCAGCAGTGACTCGGGGAATGGCTACACCTTC. It translates to CASSDSGNGYTF.

This clonotype was recorded many times. V is TRBV11-3 and J is TRBJ2-2; 10 bases are shared with TRBD2. This CDR3 spans 16 amino acids. The J segment lost 4 bases and the V segment lost 5 bases, leaving 7 bases of the junction unmatched. CDR1 is SGHNT and CDR2 is YENEEA in the germline V gene. This CDR3 is CASSHRTSGVTGELFF. The CDR3 DNA sequence: TGTGCCAGCAGCCACCGGACTAGCGGCGTCACCGGGGAGCTGTTTTTT.

This clonotype was observed many times. The chain combines TRBV6-2 or TRBV6-3 with TRBJ1-2; 8 bases map to TRBD1. The CDR3 totals 14 residues. In germline, CDR1 is MNHEY, CDR2 SVGEGT. J gave up 5 bases and V 8 bases, and 10 bases lay outside the gene matches. CDR3 nucleotides: TGTGCCAGCGGAATTAACAGGGGGTCGTATGGCTACACCTTC. It yields the protein CASGINRGSYGYTF.

This clonotype was seen only a few times. This clone may be a read error of a much larger clone one base away. The chain has TRBV12-3 or TRBV12-4 and TRBJ1-4; 7 nucleotides match TRBD1. This CDR3 region has 16 residues. DNA for the CDR3: TGTGCCAGCAATTTATGGCGGGGGACAGATTATGAAAAACTGTTTTTT. This codes for CASNLWRGTDYEKLFF.

This clonotype was counted at least ten times. The J gene is TRBJ1-6, the V gene TRBV12-3 or TRBV12-4; 7 bases line up with TRBD1. There are 14 residues in the CDR3. V shed 5 bases, J shed 9 bases, and the junction held 7 bases outside the gene matches. CDR3 residues: CASSLTGYGSPLHF. The CDR3 region has the DNA TGTGCCAGCAGTCTGACAGGGTACGGTTCACCCCTCCACTTT.

There are many counts of this clonotype. The CDR3 region has the DNA TGCGCCAGCAGCCAAAGGGAGTTCGGCAGCCTCTCTGGAAACACCATATATTTT. This gives the protein CASSQREFGSLSGNTIYF. The J gene is TRBJ1-3, the V gene TRBV4-1; D unresolved. Germline values: CDR1 MGHRA, CDR2 YSYEKL. Deletions cut 2 bases from V and 0 bases from J, with 17 bases between. The CDR3 spans 18 residues.

The chain employs TRBV7-9 and TRBJ1-2; 8 positions agree with TRBD1. The CDR3 has 15 amino acids. J was trimmed by 7 bases and V by 1 base; bases with no gene match: 8. The germline CDR1 and CDR2 sequences are SEHNR and FQNEAQ (reference sequence). The DNA of the CDR3 is TGTGCCAGCAGCTTAGTGACCAGGGGGCACTTTGGCTACACCTTC. This gives the protein CASSLVTRGHFGYTF.

This clonotype occurred many times. The chain's CDR3 is CASTRTGGAESSYEQYF. The CDR3 bases are TGTGCCAGCACCAGGACAGGGGGGGCCGAAAGCTCCTACGAGCAGTACTTC. The rearrangement uses TRBV6-2 or TRBV6-3 and TRBJ2-7, with 10 bases aligning to TRBD1. The CDR3 length is 17 residues. Looked up from germline, CDR1 is MNHEY and CDR2 is SVGEGT. V was clipped by 7 bases and J by 0 bases; unmatched bases: 12.

V and J are TRBV2 and TRBJ1-6; TRBD1 aligns across 7 bases. J lost 4 bases, V lost 11 bases, and 5 bases had no gene match. From germline, CDR1 is SNHLY and CDR2 FYNNEI. CDR3 size: 13 residues. The CDR3 DNA reads as TGTGCCGCAGGGACAGCATATAATTCACCCCTCCACTTT. Encoded protein: CAAGTAYNSPLHF.

This clonotype was counted ten times or more. The chain recombines TRBV12-3 or TRBV12-4 with TRBJ1-2, with unresolved D. Trimming removed 4 bases from V and 5 bases from J, with 5 bases in between. The CDR3 runs 11 residues. CDR3 sequence reads: CASSWWYGYTF. CDR3 in DNA: TGTGCCAGCAGTTGGTGGTATGGCTACACCTTC.

Here the CDR3 reads CASSLTGVRGVDTEAFF. The CDR3 DNA follows: TGCGCCAGCAGCTTGACAGGGGTAAGGGGTGTGGACACTGAAGCTTTCTTT. The gene calls are TRBV5-1 and TRBJ1-1; TRBD1 aligns across 7 bases. This CDR3 contains 17 residues. Germline CDR1 is SGHRS and CDR2 is YFSETQ. The junction had 12 bases not matched to a gene; V was cut back by 1 base and J by 3 bases.

The chain carries TRBV19 and TRBJ2-7; weak D call: TRBD2 (5 bases). Per the germline V gene, CDR1 is LNHDA and CDR2 is SQIVND (reference sequence). The V gene lost 6 bases and the J gene lost 5 bases, with 17 bases spanning the gap. The CDR3 runs 14 residues. The CDR3: CASRRGLVGDEQYF. CDR3 coding DNA: TGTGCCAGTAGACGAGGGTTAGTCGGGGACGAGCAGTACTTC.